This T cell receptor (beta chain) was found in a study of blood T cells in healthy people across ages. Overall study results and limits: CMV infection status of these donors was not known.

This clonotype has only a few counts. Its antigen is currently unknown. Germline V gene data show CDR1 as MNHEY and CDR2 as SVGAGI. There are 17 residues in the CDR3. The ends were cut back, 4 bases at V and 0 bases at J, with 13 bases in the middle. A second PCR, run for about 7 to 11 cycles, used a sample-barcoded 5' primer plus a J-beta primer mix. Each CDR3 protein gets one entry after TCRdb re-called the 5' RACE reads with MiXCR. The sample holds approximately 880,000 distinct CDR3 sequences, around 49% seen once. The V gene is TRBV6-5, the J gene TRBJ2-6, with a tentative D call TRBD2 (6 bases). Sample: blood. This TCR was recovered from a man aged 25 to 45 in good health. The CDR3 is CASSSPGLASGANVLTF. CDR3 bases: TGTGCCAGCAGTTCTCCGGGACTTGCCTCTGGGGCCAACGTCCTGACTTTC.